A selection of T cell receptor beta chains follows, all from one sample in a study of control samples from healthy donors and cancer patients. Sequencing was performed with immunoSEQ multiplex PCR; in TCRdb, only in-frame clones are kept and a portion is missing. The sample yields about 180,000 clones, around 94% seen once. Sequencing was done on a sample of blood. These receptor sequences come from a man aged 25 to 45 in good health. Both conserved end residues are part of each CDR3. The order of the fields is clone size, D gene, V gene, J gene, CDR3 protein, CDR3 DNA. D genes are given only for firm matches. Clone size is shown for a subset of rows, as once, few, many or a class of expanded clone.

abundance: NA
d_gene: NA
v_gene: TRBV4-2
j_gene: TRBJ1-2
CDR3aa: CASSQPIGTNYGYTF
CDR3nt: TGTGCCAGCAGCCAACCAATCGGGACAAACTATGGCTACACCTTC

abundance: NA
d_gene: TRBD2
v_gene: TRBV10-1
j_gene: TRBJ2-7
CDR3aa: CASSPTSGSLPRNF
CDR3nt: TGCGCCAGCAGTCCGACTAGCGGGAGCCTCCCCAGGAACTTC

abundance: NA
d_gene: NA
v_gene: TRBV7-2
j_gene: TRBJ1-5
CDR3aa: CASSSATGYQPQHF
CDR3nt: TGTGCCAGCAGCTCCGCTACAGGGTACCAGCCCCAGCATTTT

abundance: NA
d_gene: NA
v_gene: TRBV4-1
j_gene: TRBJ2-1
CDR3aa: CASSQEQLTTGVEFF
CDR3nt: TGCGCCAGCAGCCAAGAGCAACTGACTACGGGTGTAGAATTCTTC

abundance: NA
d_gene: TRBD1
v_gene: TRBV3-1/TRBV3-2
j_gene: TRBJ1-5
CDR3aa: CASSRGTASNQPQHF
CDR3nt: TGTGCCAGCAGTCGAGGGACAGCGAGCAATCAGCCCCAGCATTTT

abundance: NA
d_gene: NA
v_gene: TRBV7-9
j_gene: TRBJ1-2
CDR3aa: CASSLGGRRNYGYTF
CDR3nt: TGTGCCAGCAGCTTAGGGGGGCGGCGAAACTATGGCTACACCTTC

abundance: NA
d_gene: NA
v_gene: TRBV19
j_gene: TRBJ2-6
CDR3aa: CASSIVGTGANVLTF
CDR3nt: TGTGCCAGTAGTATAGTAGGGACTGGGGCCAACGTCCTGACTTTC

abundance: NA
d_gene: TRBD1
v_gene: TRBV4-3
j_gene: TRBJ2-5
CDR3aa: CASSQDPGGETQYF
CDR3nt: TGCGCCAGCAGCCAAGATCCAGGGGGAGAGACCCAGTACTTC

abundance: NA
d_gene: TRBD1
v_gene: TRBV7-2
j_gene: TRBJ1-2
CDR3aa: CASSLTGTGVIGYTF
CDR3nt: TGTGCCAGCAGCTTAACCGGGACAGGGGTCATCGGCTACACCTTC

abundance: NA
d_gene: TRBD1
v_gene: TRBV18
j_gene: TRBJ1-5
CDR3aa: CASSPTGTGGNQPQHF
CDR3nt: TGTGCCAGCTCACCCACCGGGACAGGGGGCAATCAGCCCCAGCATTTT

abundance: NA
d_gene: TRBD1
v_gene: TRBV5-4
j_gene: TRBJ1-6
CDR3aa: CASSRGQGENSPLHF
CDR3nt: TGTGCCAGCAGCCGGGGACAGGGCGAAAATTCACCCCTCCACTTT

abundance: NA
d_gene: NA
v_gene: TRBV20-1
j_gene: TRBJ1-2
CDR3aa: CSARDRAGYTF
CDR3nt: TGCAGTGCTAGAGACCGAGCGGGCTACACCTTC

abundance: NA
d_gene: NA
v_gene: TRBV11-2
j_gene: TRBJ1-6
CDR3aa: CASSLRSSYNSPLHF
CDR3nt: TGTGCCAGCAGCCTGCGGAGCTCCTATAATTCACCCCTCCACTTT

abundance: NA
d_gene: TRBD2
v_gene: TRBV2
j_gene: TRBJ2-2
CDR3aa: CATPAPGTSGKAYTGELFF
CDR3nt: TGTGCCACCCCAGCCCCAGGGACTAGCGGGAAAGCTTACACCGGGGAGCTGTTTTTT

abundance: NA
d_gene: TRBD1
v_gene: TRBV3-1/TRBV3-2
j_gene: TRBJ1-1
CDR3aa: CASRGQGAGEAFF
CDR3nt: TGTGCCAGCAGGGGTCAGGGGGCGGGTGAAGCTTTCTTT

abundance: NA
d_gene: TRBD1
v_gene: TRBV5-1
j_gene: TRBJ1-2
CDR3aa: CASSPWTGVNYGYTF
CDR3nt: TGCGCCAGCAGCCCCTGGACAGGTGTTAACTATGGCTACACCTTC

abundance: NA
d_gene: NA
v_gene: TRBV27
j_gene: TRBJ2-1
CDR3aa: CASSMGQTNEQFF
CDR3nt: TGTGCCAGCAGTATGGGCCAAACTAATGAGCAGTTCTTC

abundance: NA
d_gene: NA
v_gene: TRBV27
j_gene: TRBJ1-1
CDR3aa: CASSGSSTEAFF
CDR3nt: TGTGCCAGCAGTGGCAGTAGCACTGAAGCTTTCTTT

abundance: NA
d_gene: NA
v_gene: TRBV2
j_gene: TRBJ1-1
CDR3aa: CASRIGPNTEAFF
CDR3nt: TGTGCCAGCAGGATCGGGCCCAACACTGAAGCTTTCTTT

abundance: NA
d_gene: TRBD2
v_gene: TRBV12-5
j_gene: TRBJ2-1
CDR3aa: CASQIAGAHNEQFF
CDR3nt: TGTGCTAGTCAAATAGCGGGAGCGCACAATGAGCAGTTCTTC

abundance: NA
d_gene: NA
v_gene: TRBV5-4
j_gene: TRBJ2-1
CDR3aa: CASSSTWDEQFF
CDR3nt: TGTGCCAGCAGCTCGACGTGGGATGAGCAGTTCTTC

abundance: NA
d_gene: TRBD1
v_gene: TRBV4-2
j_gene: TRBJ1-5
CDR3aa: CASSQGTGEQPQHF
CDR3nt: TGTGCCAGCAGCCAGGGGACAGGGGAACAGCCCCAGCATTTT

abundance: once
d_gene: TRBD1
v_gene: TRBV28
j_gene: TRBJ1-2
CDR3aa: CASSPARVRDSRFYGYTF
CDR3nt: TGTGCCAGCAGTCCCGCACGGGTTAGGGACAGCCGTTTCTATGGCTACACCTTC

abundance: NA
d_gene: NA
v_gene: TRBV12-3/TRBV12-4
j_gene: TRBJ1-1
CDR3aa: CASSLEYGTEAFF
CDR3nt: TGTGCCAGCAGTTTAGAATATGGCACTGAAGCTTTCTTT

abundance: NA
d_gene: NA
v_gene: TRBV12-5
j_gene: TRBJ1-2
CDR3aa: CASGLSSRALGYGYTF
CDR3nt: TGTGCTAGTGGTTTGAGTAGTCGGGCCCTCGGGTATGGCTACACCTTC

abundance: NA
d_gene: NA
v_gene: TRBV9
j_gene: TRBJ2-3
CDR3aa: CASSAASSYTDTQYF
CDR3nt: TGTGCCAGCAGCGCTGCTAGCAGTTACACAGATACGCAGTATTTT

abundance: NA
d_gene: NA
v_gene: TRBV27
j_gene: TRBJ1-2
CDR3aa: CASRGGTNYGYTF
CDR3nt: TGTGCCAGCCGGGGCGGGACCAACTATGGCTACACCTTC

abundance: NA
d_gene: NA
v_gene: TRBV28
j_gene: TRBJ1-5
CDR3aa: CASSFIRSGGNQPQHF
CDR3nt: TGTGCCAGCAGTTTCATCAGGTCAGGGGGCAATCAGCCCCAGCATTTT

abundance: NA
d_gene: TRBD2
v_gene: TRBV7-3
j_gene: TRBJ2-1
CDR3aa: CASSRLAGLYNEQFF
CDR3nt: TGTGCCAGCAGCAGACTAGCGGGGTTATACAATGAGCAGTTCTTC

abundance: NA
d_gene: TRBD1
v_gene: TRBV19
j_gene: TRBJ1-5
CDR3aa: CASSIGQGRNQPQHF
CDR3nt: TGTGCCAGTAGTATTGGACAGGGTCGCAATCAGCCCCAGCATTTT

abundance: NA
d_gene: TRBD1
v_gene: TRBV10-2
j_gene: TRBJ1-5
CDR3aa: CASSLGQGVNQPQHF
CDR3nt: TGCGCCAGCAGTTTAGGACAGGGGGTCAATCAGCCCCAGCATTTT

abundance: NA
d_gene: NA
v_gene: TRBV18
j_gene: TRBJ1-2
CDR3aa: CASSPTERAYGYTF
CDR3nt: TGTGCCAGCTCACCGACGGAGAGAGCCTATGGCTACACCTTC

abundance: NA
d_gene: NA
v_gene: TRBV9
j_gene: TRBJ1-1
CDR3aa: CASSPRSTEAFF
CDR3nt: TGTGCCAGCAGCCCCAGGTCTACTGAAGCTTTCTTT

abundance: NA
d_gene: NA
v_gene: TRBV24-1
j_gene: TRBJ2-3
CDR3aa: CATSDRASGGADTQYF
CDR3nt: TGTGCCACCAGTGACCGGGCCTCGGGGGGCGCAGATACGCAGTATTTT

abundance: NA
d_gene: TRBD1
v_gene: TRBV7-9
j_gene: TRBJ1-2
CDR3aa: CASSLGTGGFLGYTF
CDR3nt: TGTGCCAGCAGCTTAGGAACAGGGGGCTTTCTTGGCTACACCTTC

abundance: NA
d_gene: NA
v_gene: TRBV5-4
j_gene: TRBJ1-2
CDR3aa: CASSADTRLTNGYTF
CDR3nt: TGTGCCAGCAGCGCGGACACAAGACTAACTAATGGCTACACCTTC

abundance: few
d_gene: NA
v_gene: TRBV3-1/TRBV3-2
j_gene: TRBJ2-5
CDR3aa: CASSQGVVGEETQYF
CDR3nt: TGTGCCAGCAGCCAAGGTGTTGTCGGGGAAGAGACCCAGTACTTC

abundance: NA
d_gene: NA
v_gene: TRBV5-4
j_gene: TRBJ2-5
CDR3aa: CASSRTNQETQYF
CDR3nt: TGTGCCAGCAGCAGGACAAATCAAGAGACCCAGTACTTC

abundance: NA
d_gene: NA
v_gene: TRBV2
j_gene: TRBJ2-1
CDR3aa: CASSEEVGSQFF
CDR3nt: TGTGCCAGCAGTGAGGAGGTTGGATCCCAGTTCTTC

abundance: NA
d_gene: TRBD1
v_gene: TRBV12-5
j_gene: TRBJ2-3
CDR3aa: CASGLGQTSTDTQYF
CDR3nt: TGTGCTAGTGGGCTGGGACAGACTAGCACAGATACGCAGTATTTT

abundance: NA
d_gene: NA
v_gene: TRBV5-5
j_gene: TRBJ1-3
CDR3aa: CASSVSGTTGNTIYF
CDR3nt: TGTGCCAGCAGCGTTTCAGGGACGACTGGAAACACCATATATTTT

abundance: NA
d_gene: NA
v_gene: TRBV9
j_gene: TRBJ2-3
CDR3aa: CASSPFVGSADTQYF
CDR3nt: TGTGCCAGCAGCCCATTCGTTGGTTCGGCAGATACGCAGTATTTT

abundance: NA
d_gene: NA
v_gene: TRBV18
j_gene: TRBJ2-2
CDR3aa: CASCTGQAARTGELFF
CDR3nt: TGTGCCAGCTGCACCGGGCAGGCAGCGAGGACCGGGGAGCTGTTTTTT

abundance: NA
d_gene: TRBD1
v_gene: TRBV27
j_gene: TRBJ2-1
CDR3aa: CASSAGQGVDEQFF
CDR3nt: TGTGCCAGCAGCGCGGGACAGGGTGTTGATGAGCAGTTCTTC

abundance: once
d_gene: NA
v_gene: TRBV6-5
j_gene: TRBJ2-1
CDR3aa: CASIKRSSYNEQFF
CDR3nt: TGTGCCAGCATAAAGAGGAGCTCCTACAATGAGCAGTTCTTC